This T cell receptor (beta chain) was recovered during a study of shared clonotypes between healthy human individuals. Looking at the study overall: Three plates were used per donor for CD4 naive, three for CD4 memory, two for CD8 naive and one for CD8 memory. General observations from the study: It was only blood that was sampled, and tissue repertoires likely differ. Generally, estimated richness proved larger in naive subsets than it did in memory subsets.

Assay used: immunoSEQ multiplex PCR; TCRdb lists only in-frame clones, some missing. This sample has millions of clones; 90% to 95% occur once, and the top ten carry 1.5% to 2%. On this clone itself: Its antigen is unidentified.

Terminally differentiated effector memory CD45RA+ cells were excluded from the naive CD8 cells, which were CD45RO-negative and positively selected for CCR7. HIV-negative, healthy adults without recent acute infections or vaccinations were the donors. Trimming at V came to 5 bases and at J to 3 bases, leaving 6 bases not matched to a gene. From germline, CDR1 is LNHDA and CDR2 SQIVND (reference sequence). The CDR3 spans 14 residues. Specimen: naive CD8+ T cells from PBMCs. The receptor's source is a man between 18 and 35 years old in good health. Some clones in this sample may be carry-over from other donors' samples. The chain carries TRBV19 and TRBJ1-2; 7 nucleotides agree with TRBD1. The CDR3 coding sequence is TGTGCCAGTAGTTTCCGGACAGGACACTATGGCTACACCTTC. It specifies CASSFRTGHYGYTF.